This T cell receptor (beta chain) is from a study of T cells in Graves' hyperthyroidism and ophthalmopathy. It was RNA transcripts that yielded the amplified TCR beta CDR3 regions. A first-round RT-PCR of the TCR CDR3 used the HTBI primer set. TCRdb itself ran the multiplex PCR reads through MiXCR, one entry per CDR3 protein. This table has more than 500,000 distinct CDR3 sequences, about 15% appearing once. This clonotype has more than one count but fewer than ten. This may stem from a read error, because a much larger clone lies one nucleotide away. Germline lookup yields CDR1 SQVTM and CDR2 ANQGSEA. This CDR3 is built from 16 residues. Trimming took 4 bases from V and 8 from J, leaving 24 bases between them. Uncontrolled infection, other autoimmune disease, pregnancy or lactation barred patients from enrollment.

The rearrangement joins TRBV29-1 to TRBJ2-1; D tentatively fits TRBD1 or TRBD2 (5 bases each). Sequenced input: blood. This TCR derives from a woman aged 25 to 45 with Graves' ophthalmopathy. The CDR3 reads CSVGEGALGERYEQFF. The CDR3 DNA is TGCAGCGTTGGAGAGGGAGCCTTGGGGGAGCGGTATGAGCAGTTCTTC.